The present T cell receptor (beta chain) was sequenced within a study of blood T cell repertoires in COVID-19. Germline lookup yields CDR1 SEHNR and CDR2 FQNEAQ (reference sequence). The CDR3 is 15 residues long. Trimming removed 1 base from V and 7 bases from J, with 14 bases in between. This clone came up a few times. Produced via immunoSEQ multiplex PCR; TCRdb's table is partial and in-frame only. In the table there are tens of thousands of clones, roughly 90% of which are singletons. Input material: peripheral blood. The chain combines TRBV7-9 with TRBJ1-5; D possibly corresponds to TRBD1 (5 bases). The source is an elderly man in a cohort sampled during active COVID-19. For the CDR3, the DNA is TGTGCCAGCAGCTTAGGGGGGAGGAGAGGACAGCCCCAGCATTTT. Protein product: CASSLGGRRGQPQHF.